This TCR beta chain was obtained from a study of cytomegalovirus exposure and HLA in healthy donors. For the study at large: The roughly 100 million unique TCR beta sequences, from about 170 million T cells, were found by an earlier analysis. Overall study findings and caveats: The authors later linked a missense DCLRE1C variant to TCR beta V- and J-gene trimming. CMV serostatus was the only recorded immune exposure for donors.

For this clone: Its cognate antigen is unknown.

Germline loops: CDR1 SGHRS, CDR2 YFSETQ. This CDR3 is built from 16 residues. The V and J ends lost 0 bases and 4 bases, in that order; junction bases with no gene match: 5. PCR involved 60 Vbeta and 13 Jbeta primers. Libraries were prepared by immunoSEQ multiplex PCR; TCRdb keeps only in-frame clonotypes and omits some of them. In the table there are around 200,000 clones, about 80% of which are singletons. Sequences were obtained from PBMCs. J is TRBJ2-2 and V is TRBV5-1, with 8 bases aligning to TRBD2. This receptor was identified in a man between 18 and 35 years old in good health and CMV-seronegative. CDR3: CASSLVIGGGTGELFF. The CDR3 region has the DNA TGCGCCAGCAGCTTGGTGATCGGGGGGGGCACCGGGGAGCTGTTTTTT.